Listed here are 12 T cell receptor beta chains from one sample, sequenced in a study of T-cell reconstitution after alpha-beta-depleted transplantation in children. Using unique molecular identifiers, the investigators prepared the TCRbeta library. From the PCR reads, TCRdb called clonotypes with MiXCR, one entry per CDR3 protein. In the table there are around 440,000 distinct CDR3 sequences, 15% to 20% of which are singletons. The input for sequencing was PBMCs, mostly from graft donor cells, taken 360 days after TCRalphabeta/CD19-depleted stem cell transplant. These receptors were collected from a boy less than two years old who had a stem cell transplant for Wiskott-Aldrich syndrome, so the T cells may come from the graft donor.

CDR3 in DNA: TGTGCCAGCAGCTTAAATACGGGACTAGCGGATTACGAGCAGTACTTC. This encodes CASSLNTGLADYEQYF. The chain employs TRBV7-2 and TRBJ2-7; 11 bases line up with TRBD2. The CDR3 has 16 residues. CDR1 is SGHTA, CDR2 FQGNSA, per germline. Losses at the gene ends were 2 bases for V and 4 bases for J; bases not matched to a gene: 7.

The rearrangement links TRBV20-1 to TRBJ2-5, with 7 bases identical to TRBD1. Trimming removed 6 bases from V and 2 bases from J; junction bases left unmatched: 9. This CDR3 has 14 amino acids. Germline V gene sequence: CDR1 DFQATT, CDR2 SNEGSKA (reference sequence). The CDR3 here is CSAPTPDRQETQYF. The CDR3 DNA reads as TGCAGTGCCCCAACCCCGGACAGGCAAGAGACCCAGTACTTC.

This clonotype was found a few times. This rearrangement joins TRBV20-1 to TRBJ2-3; 8 bases fit TRBD2. CDR3 size: 14 residues. The J segment lost 5 bases and the V segment lost 6 bases, leaving 10 bases of the junction unmatched. Germline CDR1 reads DFQATT; CDR2 reads SNEGSKA (reference sequence). The CDR3 DNA sequence: TGCAGTGCCCCCCTTAGCGGGAAGCAAGATACGCAGTATTTT. Its protein is CSAPLSGKQDTQYF.

The rearrangement uses TRBV5-6 and TRBJ2-3; D gene unclear. Germline V gives CDR1 SGHDT, CDR2 YYEEEE. CDR3 length equals 13 residues. V was clipped by 1 base and J by 4 bases, with 7 bases between them. The CDR3 DNA reads as TGTGCCAGCAGCTTGCCCCGGCCAGATACGCAGTATTTT. Translation gives CASSLPRPDTQYF.

This clonotype has a handful of counts. The chain uses TRBV12-3 or TRBV12-4 and TRBJ2-1; possibly TRBD2 for D (6 bases). The germline V and J ends were trimmed by 3 bases and 15 bases, with 15 bases remaining between them. This CDR3 has 12 residues. CDR3 coding DNA: TGTGCCAGCAGTTTGGGCGGGATCCGCCGGTTCTTC. This codes for CASSLGGIRRFF.

The chain has TRBV6-6 and TRBJ2-7; no clear D. The ends were cut back, 4 bases at V and 4 bases at J, with 5 bases in the middle. CDR3 size: 11 residues. Germline V gives CDR1 MNHNY, CDR2 SVGAGI (reference sequence). The CDR3 spells CASSWVYEQYF. CDR3 bases: TGTGCCAGCAGTTGGGTTTACGAGCAGTACTTC.

The genes are TRBV7-9 and TRBJ2-3; no reliable D call. Trimming removed 6 bases from V and 3 bases from J, with 13 bases in between. The germline V gene encodes CDR1 SEHNR and CDR2 FQNEAQ (reference sequence). There are 14 residues in the CDR3. CDR3 DNA sequence: TGTGCCAGCAGATTACGACACCTAACAGATACGCAGTATTTT. Its translation: CASRLRHLTDTQYF.

This clonotype occurred many times. The V call is TRBV2, the J call TRBJ1-5, with unresolved D. Germline V gives CDR1 SNHLY, CDR2 FYNNEI. The CDR3 has 13 amino acids. V was pared by 4 bases and J by 0 bases, with 4 bases between. CDR3 coding DNA: TGTGCCAGCAGTGTAGGTAGCAATCAGCCCCAGCATTTT. Its protein is CASSVGSNQPQHF.

This clonotype was seen only a few times. The chain is built from TRBV25-1 and TRBJ2-3; TRBD1 agrees at 7 bases. V lost 3 bases and J lost 6; bases outside the gene matches: 6. The CDR3 runs to 14 residues. CDR1 is MGHDK and CDR2 is SYGVNS in the germline V gene. CDR3 residues: CASSDPDRVDTQYF. The CDR3 coding sequence is TGTGCCAGCAGTGACCCTGACAGGGTGGATACGCAGTATTTT.

The chain recombines TRBV5-1 with TRBJ2-7; D call uncertain. In germline, CDR1 is SGHRS, CDR2 YFSETQ. V was pared by 6 bases and J by 2 bases, with 15 bases between. This CDR3 is 14 amino acids long. This chain's CDR3 is CASNQQQPTYEQYF. The DNA of the CDR3 is TGCGCCAGCAACCAACAGCAACCTACCTACGAGCAGTACTTC.

The rearrangement joins TRBV10-1 to TRBJ2-2, with D possibly called TRBD1 or TRBD2 (5 bases each). Germline CDR1 is WNHNN and CDR2 is SYGVQD (reference sequence). Trimming shortened V by 0 bases and J by 3 bases, and 11 bases separated the two germline ends. The CDR3 is 16 residues long. The CDR3 region is CASSESRGRYTGELFF. The DNA for the CDR3 is TGCGCCAGCAGTGAGTCGAGGGGACGGTACACCGGGGAGCTGTTTTTT.

Only a few counts were recorded for this clonotype. The chain combines TRBV12-3 or TRBV12-4 with TRBJ2-5; D gene uncertain. The CDR3 is made up of 11 amino acids. The germline V and J ends were trimmed by 6 bases and 5 bases, with 7 bases remaining between them. In nucleotides, the CDR3 is TGTGCCAGCAGGAGACATGAGACCCAGTACTTC. Its translation is CASRRHETQYF.